These 19 T cell receptor beta chains were sequenced from one sample in a study of vaccination effects on CD4 cells after COVID-19. The data were produced by immunoSEQ multiplex PCR, yet TCRdb's version contains in-frame clones alone and is incomplete. The sample shows over 25,000 clones, over 80% of them seen only once. Within the ViraFEST assay, antigen-specific CD4+ T cells underwent expansion with viral peptide pools prior to sequencing. It was after nine to ten days of culture that CD4+ T cells were isolated. As their vaccination, participants received two doses of either BNT162b2 or mRNA-1273. These receptors' antigens are unknown. Sequenced here: CD4+ T cells from PBMCs cultured with SARS-CoV-2 spike peptides, sampled after COVID-19 vaccination. Receptors originate from a human donor who received a COVID-19 vaccine. Some clones in this sample may be carry-over from other donors' samples.

This clone was counted a few times. This chain links TRBV2 with TRBJ2-7; the D gene is possibly TRBD2 (5 bases). The germline V gene encodes CDR1 SNHLY and CDR2 FYNNEI. The ends were cut back, 5 bases at V and 1 base at J, with 6 bases in the middle. This CDR3 is built from 12 residues. The CDR3 nucleotides are TGTGCCAGCAGTCGGGGTTCCTACGAGCAGTACGTC. It specifies CASSRGSYEQYV.

The V call is TRBV30, the J call TRBJ2-3; the D is unclear. The CDR3 totals 13 residues. V lost 5 bases, J lost 0 bases, and 9 bases lay in between. Germline V gene sequence: CDR1 GTSNPN, CDR2 SVGIG (reference sequence). CDR3 amino acids: CAWGPASTDTQYF. For the CDR3, the DNA is TGTGCCTGGGGTCCAGCTAGCACAGATACGCAGTATTTT.

This chain joins TRBV24-1 and TRBJ1-5; 7 nucleotides align to TRBD1. V lost 4 bases and J lost 4; bases outside the gene matches: 3. This CDR3 region has 14 residues. CDR1 is KGHDR, CDR2 SFDVKD, per germline. CDR3 coding DNA: TGTGCCACCAGTGACGGGACAGTTAATCAGCCCCAGCATTTT. Translated: CATSDGTVNQPQHF.

The rearrangement links TRBV27 to TRBJ1-5; 9 bases line up with TRBD1. Germline trimming cut 10 bases from V and 7 bases from J; bases unmatched to any gene: 11. CDR1 is MNHEY and CDR2 is SMNVEV in the germline V gene (reference sequence). The CDR3 length is 14 residues. The CDR3 here is CATSGQGPGQPQHF. In DNA form, the CDR3 reads TGTGCCACTTCGGGACAGGGCCCCGGACAGCCCCAGCATTTT.

The chain has TRBV10-2 and TRBJ2-3; TRBD2 aligns across 7 bases. The V gene end was trimmed by 4 bases and the J gene end by 0 bases; junction bases not matched to a gene: 1. The CDR3 consists of 14 residues. CDR1 and CDR2 from the germline V gene are WSHSY and SAAADI. CDR3 nucleotides: TGCGCCAGCAGTGTGGGGGGGAGCACAGATACGCAGTATTTT. Translation: CASSVGGSTDTQYF.

The chain joins TRBV7-8 to TRBJ2-1, with no clear D. CDR1 and CDR2 (germline): SGHVS, FQNEAQ. V was clipped by 2 bases and J by 6 bases, with 5 bases between them. The CDR3 has 12 amino acids. The CDR3 DNA follows: TGTGCCAGCAGCTTATATATCAATGAGCAGTTCTTC. Protein sequence: CASSLYINEQFF. Looking up the rest from reference TRBV7-8 and TRBJ2-1 gives the full variable domain: GAGVSQSPRYKVAKRGQDVALRCDPISGHVSLFWYQQALGQGPEFLTYFQNEAQLDKSGLPSDRFFAERPEGSVSTLKIQRTQQEDSAVYLCASSLYINEQFFGPGTRLTVL.

This chain links TRBV5-1 with TRBJ2-5; D perhaps matches TRBD2 (5 bases). Germline CDR1 SGHRS, CDR2 YFSETQ. V was cut by 0 bases and J by 0 bases, with 12 bases left in between. The CDR3 contains 16 residues. This chain's CDR3 is CASSLESGWYQETQYF. In DNA form, the CDR3 reads TGCGCCAGCAGCTTGGAATCGGGGTGGTACCAAGAGACCCAGTACTTC.

V is TRBV9 and J is TRBJ1-5; tentative D call: TRBD1 (5 bases). Deletions cut 3 bases from V and 5 bases from J, with 15 bases between. CDR1 and CDR2 (germline): SGDLS, YYNGEE. CDR3 length equals 15 residues. Here the CDR3 DNA reads TGTGCCAGCAGCGGAACCGGGGCCCCCGATCAGCCCCAGCATTTT. Translation: CASSGTGAPDQPQHF.

This sequence joins TRBV4-1 and TRBJ2-7, with D uncertain. V dropped 0 bases and J dropped 2 bases, with 14 bases sitting between them. The CDR3 runs 16 residues. Germline-derived CDR1 and CDR2 are MGHRA and YSYEKL. This CDR3 reads CASSQEASVRTYEQYV. CDR3 DNA sequence: TGCGCCAGCAGCCAAGAAGCCAGCGTCAGGACCTACGAGCAGTACGTC.

The chain is built from TRBV12-3 or TRBV12-4 and TRBJ1-5; D is unresolved. The V end lost 4 bases, the J end lost 8 bases, and 12 bases lay between the germline ends. The length of the CDR3 is 13 residues. Here the CDR3 DNA reads TGTGCCAGCAGTTCAAACCATAGGGAGCCCCAGCATTTT. This sequence encodes CASSSNHREPQHF.

The genes are TRBV7-8 and TRBJ2-7; no definite D call. This CDR3 spans 16 amino acids. CDR1 is SGHVS, CDR2 FQNEAQ, per germline. Trimming removed 4 bases from V and 2 bases from J, with 18 bases in between. The CDR3 bases are TGTGCCAGCAGCTACCTTTTCGGCCCGAGAGCCTACGAGCAGTACGTC. Its protein product is CASSYLFGPRAYEQYV.

This chain links TRBV14 with TRBJ2-3; unclear D gene. The CDR3 covers 13 residues. Trimming left V 3 bases short and J 11 bases short, with 15 bases between. Germline V gene data show CDR1 as SGHDN and CDR2 as FVKESK. CDR3 sequence reads: CASSQVDVFRQYF. The CDR3 DNA follows: TGTGCCAGCAGCCAGGTTGACGTGTTTAGGCAGTATTTT.

The chain carries TRBV6-5 and TRBJ2-4; D possibly matches TRBD1 or TRBD2 (5 bases each). Germline assignment: CDR1 MNHEY and CDR2 SVGAGI. The CDR3 is 13 residues long. V was shortened by 0 bases and J by 11 bases, with 11 bases between the two germline ends. CDR3 in amino acids: CASSYSLGDLQYF. CDR3 sequence (DNA): TGTGCCAGCAGTTACTCTTTAGGGGACCTTCAGTACTTC.

The chain employs TRBV2 and TRBJ2-3; D is undetermined. Germline assignment: CDR1 SNHLY and CDR2 FYNNEI. V lost 6 bases to trimming and J lost 3 bases, with 10 bases between them. CDR3 size: 13 residues. CDR3 DNA: TGTGCCAGCAGCCCCCCATATACAGATACGCAGTATTTT. Encoded protein: CASSPPYTDTQYF.

The chain is built from TRBV27 and TRBJ2-2, with D possibly called TRBD1 or TRBD2 (5 bases each). The CDR3 is 16 amino acids. V lost 2 bases and J 1 base, leaving 11 bases between the germline ends. CDR1 and CDR2 from the germline V gene are MNHEY and SMNVEV (reference sequence). In nucleotides, the CDR3 is TGTGCCAGCAGTTTAAGAGGGGCCGAGAACACCGGGGAGCTGTTTTTT. Its translation: CASSLRGAENTGELFF.

The chain is built from TRBV19 and TRBJ1-5; D is unresolved. Per germline, CDR1 LNHDA and CDR2 SQIVND (reference sequence). The CDR3 is 16 residues long. Trimming stripped 1 base from V and 0 bases from J, with 10 bases between. The CDR3, as DNA: TGTGCCAGTAGTATAGCGGGCGGATATAGCAATCAGCCCCAGCATTTT. This encodes CASSIAGGYSNQPQHF.

This chain links TRBV11-2 with TRBJ2-5, with TRBD1 matching over 7 bases. The CDR3 sequence is 14 residues long. V lost 5 bases to trimming and J lost 3 bases; unmatched junction nucleotides: 6. Germline assignment: CDR1 SGHAT and CDR2 FQNNGV. CDR3 coding DNA: TGTGCCAGCAGCCCCGGGACAGTGAAAGAGACCCAGTACTTC. This translates into CASSPGTVKETQYF.

V gene TRBV4-2 combines with J gene TRBJ1-3; D remains ambiguous. Trimming shortened V by 0 bases and J by 3 bases, and 12 bases separated the two germline ends. Germline CDR1 reads LGHNA; CDR2 reads YNFKEQ. The CDR3 totals 16 residues. DNA of the CDR3: TGTGCCAGCAGCCAAGATTCTCGGGGTTTTGGAAACACCATATATTTT. The encoded protein is CASSQDSRGFGNTIYF.

V is TRBV12-5 and J is TRBJ2-1; D is undetermined. The CDR3 is 13 amino acids. Trimming took off 1 base at V and 3 bases at J, with 4 bases between the two ends. The germline V gene has CDR1 LGHNT and CDR2 FRNRAP. The CDR3 protein is CASGLDYYNEQFF. The DNA of the CDR3 is TGTGCTAGTGGTTTGGACTACTACAATGAGCAGTTCTTC. The complete variable domain, with remaining parts taken from reference TRBV12-5 and TRBJ2-1, reads DARVTQTPRHKVTEMGQEVTMRCQPILGHNTVFWYRQTMMQGLELLAYFRNRAPLDDSGMPKDRFSAEMPDATLATLKIQPSEPRDSAVYFCASGLDYYNEQFFGPGTRLTVL.